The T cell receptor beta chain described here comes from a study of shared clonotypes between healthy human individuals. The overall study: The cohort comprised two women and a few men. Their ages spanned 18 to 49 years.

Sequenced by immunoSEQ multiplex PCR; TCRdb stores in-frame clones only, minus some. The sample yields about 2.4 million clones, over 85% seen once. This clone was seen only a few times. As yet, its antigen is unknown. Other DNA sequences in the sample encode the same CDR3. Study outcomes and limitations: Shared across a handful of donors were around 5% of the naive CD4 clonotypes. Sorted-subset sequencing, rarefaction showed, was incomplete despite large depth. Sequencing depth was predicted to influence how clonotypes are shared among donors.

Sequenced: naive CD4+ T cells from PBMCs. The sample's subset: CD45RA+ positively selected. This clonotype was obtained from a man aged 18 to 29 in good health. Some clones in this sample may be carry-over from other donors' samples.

CDR3 DNA sequence: TGTGCCAGCAGCTTGACAGATACGCAGTATTTT. Translation gives CASSLTDTQYF. This chain links TRBV5-4 with TRBJ2-3; no clear D. CDR3 size: 11 residues. Germline V gene sequence: CDR1 SGHNT, CDR2 YYREEE (reference sequence). Trimming cost V 1 base and J 3 bases, with 0 bases left between them.